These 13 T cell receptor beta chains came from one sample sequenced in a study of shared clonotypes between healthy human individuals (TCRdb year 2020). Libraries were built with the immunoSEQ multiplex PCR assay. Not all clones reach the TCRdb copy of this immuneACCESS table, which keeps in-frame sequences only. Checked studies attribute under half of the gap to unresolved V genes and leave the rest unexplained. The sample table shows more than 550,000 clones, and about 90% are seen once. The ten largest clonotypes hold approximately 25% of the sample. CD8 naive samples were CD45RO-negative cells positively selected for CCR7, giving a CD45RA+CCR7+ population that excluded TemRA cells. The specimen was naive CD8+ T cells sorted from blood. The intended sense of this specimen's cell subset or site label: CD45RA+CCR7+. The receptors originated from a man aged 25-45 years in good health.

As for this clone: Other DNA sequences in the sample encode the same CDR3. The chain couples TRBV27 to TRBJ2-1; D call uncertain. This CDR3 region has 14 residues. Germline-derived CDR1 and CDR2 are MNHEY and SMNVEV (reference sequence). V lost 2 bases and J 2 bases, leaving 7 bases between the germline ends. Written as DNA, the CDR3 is TGTGCCAGCAGTTTAGCCGGGCCCTACAATGAGCAGTTCTTC. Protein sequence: CASSLAGPYNEQFF.

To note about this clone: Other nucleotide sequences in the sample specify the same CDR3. The CDR3 DNA is TGTGCCAGCAGCTTAGAAACGGGTGAGCAGTTCTTC. This translates into CASSLETGEQFF. The rearrangement links TRBV7-9 to TRBJ2-1, with D unclear. V lost 1 base to trimming and J lost 9 bases, with 7 bases between them. This CDR3 spans 12 amino acids. Germline V lookup: CDR1 SEHNR, CDR2 FQNEAQ (reference sequence). The whole variable domain, remainder taken from reference TRBV7-9 and TRBJ2-1, is DTGVSQNPRHKITKRGQNVTFRCDPISEHNRLYWYRQTLGQGPEFLTYFQNEAQLEKSRLLSDRFSAERPKGSFSTLEIQRTEQGDSAMYLCASSLETGEQFFGPGTRLTVL.

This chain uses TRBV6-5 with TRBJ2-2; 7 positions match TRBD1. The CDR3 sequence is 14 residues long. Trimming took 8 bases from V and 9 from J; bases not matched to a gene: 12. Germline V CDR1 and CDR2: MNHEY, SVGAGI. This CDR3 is CASRLTGSDRELFF. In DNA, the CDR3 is TGTGCCAGCCGACTGACAGGGTCTGACCGGGAGCTGTTTTTT.

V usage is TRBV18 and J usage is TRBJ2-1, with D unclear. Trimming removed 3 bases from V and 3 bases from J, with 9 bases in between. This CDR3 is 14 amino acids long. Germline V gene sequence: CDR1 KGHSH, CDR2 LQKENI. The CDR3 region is CASSPRPDYNEQFF. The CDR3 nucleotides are TGTGCCAGCTCACCCCGCCCGGACTACAATGAGCAGTTCTTC.

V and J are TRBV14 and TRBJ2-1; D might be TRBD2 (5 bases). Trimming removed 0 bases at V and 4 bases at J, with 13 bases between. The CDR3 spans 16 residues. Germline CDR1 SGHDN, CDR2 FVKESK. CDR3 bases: TGTGCCAGCAGCCAAGATTGGGTAGCGAGGTACAATGAGCAGTTCTTC. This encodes CASSQDWVARYNEQFF.

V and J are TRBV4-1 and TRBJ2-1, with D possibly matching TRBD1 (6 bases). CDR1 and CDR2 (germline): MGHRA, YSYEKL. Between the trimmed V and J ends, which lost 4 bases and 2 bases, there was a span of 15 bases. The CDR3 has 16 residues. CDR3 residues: CASSRVWTDPYNEQFF. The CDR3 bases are TGCGCCAGCAGCCGGGTTTGGACAGACCCCTACAATGAGCAGTTCTTC.

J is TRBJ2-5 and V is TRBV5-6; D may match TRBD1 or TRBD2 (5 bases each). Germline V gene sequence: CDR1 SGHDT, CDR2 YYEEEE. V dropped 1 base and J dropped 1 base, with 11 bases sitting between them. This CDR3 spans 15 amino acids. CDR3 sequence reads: CASSLRGAPQETQYF. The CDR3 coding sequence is TGTGCCAGCAGCTTGAGAGGGGCCCCCCAAGAGACCCAGTACTTC.

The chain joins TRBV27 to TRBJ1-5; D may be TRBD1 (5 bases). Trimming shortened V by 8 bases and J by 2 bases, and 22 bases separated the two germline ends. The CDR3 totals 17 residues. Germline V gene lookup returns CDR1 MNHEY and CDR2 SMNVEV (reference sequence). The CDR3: CASGKLTGGLGNQPQHF. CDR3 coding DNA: TGTGCCAGCGGCAAACTCACAGGTGGTCTGGGCAATCAGCCCCAGCATTTT.

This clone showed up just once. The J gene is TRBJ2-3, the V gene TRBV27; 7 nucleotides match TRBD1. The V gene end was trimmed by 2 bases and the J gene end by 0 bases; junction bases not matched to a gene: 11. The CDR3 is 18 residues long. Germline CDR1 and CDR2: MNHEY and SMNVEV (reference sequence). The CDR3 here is CASSLDSTGRTSTDTQYF. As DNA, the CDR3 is TGTGCCAGCAGTTTAGATTCGACAGGGCGGACCAGCACAGATACGCAGTATTTT.

CDR3 sequence (DNA): TGCGCCAGCAGCATGGGACTAGCGAGGTACGATGAGCAGTTCTTC. This sequence encodes CASSMGLARYDEQFF. The V gene is TRBV5-1, the J gene TRBJ2-1; 10 bases fit TRBD2. V was clipped by 4 bases and J by 8 bases; unmatched bases: 9. This CDR3 comprises 15 residues. Germline V CDR1 and CDR2: SGHRS, YFSETQ.

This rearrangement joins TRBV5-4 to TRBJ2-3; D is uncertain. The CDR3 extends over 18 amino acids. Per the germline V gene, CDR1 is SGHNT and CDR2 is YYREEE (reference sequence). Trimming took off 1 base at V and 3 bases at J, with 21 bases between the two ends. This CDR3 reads CASSLNFELAGPTDTQYF. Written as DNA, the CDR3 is TGTGCCAGCAGCTTGAATTTTGAGCTCGCCGGTCCGACAGATACGCAGTATTTT.

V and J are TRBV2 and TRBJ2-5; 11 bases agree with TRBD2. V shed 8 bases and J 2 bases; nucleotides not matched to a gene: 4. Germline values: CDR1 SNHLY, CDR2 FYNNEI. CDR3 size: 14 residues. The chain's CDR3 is CASQLAGDQETQYF. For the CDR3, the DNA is TGTGCCAGCCAACTAGCGGGAGATCAAGAGACCCAGTACTTC.

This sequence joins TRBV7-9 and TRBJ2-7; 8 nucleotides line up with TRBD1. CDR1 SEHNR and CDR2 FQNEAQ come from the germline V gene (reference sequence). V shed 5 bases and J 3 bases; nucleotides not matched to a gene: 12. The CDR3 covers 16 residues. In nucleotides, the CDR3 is TGTGCCAGCAGCCCGCCGACAGGGGCAGGCGTCTACGAGCAGTACTTC. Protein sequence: CASSPPTGAGVYEQYF.